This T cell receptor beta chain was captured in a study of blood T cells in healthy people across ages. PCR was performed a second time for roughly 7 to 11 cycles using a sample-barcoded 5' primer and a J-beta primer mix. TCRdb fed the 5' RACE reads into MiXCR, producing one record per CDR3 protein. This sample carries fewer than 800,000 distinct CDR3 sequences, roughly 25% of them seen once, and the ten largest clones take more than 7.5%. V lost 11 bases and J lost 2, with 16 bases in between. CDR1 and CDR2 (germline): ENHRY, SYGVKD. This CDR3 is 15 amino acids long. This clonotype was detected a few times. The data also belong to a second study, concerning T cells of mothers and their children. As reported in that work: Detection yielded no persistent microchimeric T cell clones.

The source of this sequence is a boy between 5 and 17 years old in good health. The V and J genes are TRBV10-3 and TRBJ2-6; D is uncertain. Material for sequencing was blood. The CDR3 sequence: CAVLSHLTGANVLTF. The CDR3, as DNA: TGTGCCGTCCTCTCACACCTTACTGGGGCCAACGTCCTGACTTTC.